The next 2 T cell receptor beta chains were all read from a single sample in a study of blood T cell repertoires in COVID-19. Assay used: immunoSEQ multiplex PCR; TCRdb lists only in-frame clones, some missing. This table has about 170,000 clones, over 80% appearing once. The specimen sequenced was peripheral blood. The receptors shown here come from a woman between 70 and 85 years old with acute or convalescent COVID-19.

CDR3 sequence: CASSRGTSGGSDTQYF. As DNA, the CDR3 is TGTGCCAGCAGCCGTGGGACTAGCGGGGGGTCAGATACGCAGTATTTT. This chain uses TRBV6-2 or TRBV6-3 with TRBJ2-3; 15 bases fit TRBD2. Looked up from germline, CDR1 is MNHEY and CDR2 is SVGEGT. The CDR3 runs to 16 residues. After removal of 6 bases from V and 4 bases from J, the junction contained 5 bases not matched to a gene.

The chain joins TRBV2 to TRBJ1-2; tentatively, D is TRBD1 (5 bases). V lost 0 bases and J 5 bases, leaving 13 bases between the germline ends. The CDR3 covers 15 residues. CDR1 SNHLY and CDR2 FYNNEI come from the germline V gene. As DNA, the CDR3 is TGTGCCAGCAGTGAAGCGGCAGGGATAGGGTATGGCTACACCTTC. It is translated as CASSEAAGIGYGYTF. The entire variable domain, with the rest obtained from reference TRBV2 and TRBJ1-2, is as follows: EPEVTQTPSHQVTQMGQEVILRCVPISNHLYFYWYRQILGQKVEFLVSFYNNEISEKSEIFDDQFSVERPDGSNFTLKIRSTKLEDSAMYFCASSEAAGIGYGYTFGSGTRLTVV.